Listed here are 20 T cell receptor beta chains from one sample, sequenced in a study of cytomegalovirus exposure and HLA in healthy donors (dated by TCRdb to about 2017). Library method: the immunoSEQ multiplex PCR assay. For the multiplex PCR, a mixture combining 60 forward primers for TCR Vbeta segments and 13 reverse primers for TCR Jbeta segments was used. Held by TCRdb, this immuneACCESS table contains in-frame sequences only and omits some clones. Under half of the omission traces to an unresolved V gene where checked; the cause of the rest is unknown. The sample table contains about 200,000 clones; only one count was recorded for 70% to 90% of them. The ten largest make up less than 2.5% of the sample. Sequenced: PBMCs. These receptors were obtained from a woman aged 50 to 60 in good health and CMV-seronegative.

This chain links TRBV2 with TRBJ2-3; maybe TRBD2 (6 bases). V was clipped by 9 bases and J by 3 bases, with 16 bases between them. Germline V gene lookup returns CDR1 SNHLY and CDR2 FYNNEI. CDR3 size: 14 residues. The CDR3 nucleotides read TGTGCCAGTAAGGTGCGCGGGACTACAGATACGCAGTATTTT. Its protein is CASKVRGTTDTQYF.

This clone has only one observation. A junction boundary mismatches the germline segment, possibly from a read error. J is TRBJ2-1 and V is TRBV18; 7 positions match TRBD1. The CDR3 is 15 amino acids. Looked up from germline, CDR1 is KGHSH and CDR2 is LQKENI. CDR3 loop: CAGSLQGTDYNEQFF. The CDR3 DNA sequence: TGTGCCGGCTCACTCCAAGGGACAGACTACAATGAGCAGTTCTTC.

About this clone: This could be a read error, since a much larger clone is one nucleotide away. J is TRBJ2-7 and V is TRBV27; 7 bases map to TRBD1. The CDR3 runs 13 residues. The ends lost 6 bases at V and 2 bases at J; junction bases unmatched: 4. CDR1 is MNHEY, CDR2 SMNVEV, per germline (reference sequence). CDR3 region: CASSAGTAYEQYF. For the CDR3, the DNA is TGTGCCAGCAGCGCCGGGACAGCCTACGAGCAGTACTTC.

The CDR3 nucleotides read TGTGCCACCAGCAGGCGGCAGGGAGGCTCCTACAATGAGCAGTTCTTC. Translation gives CATSRRQGGSYNEQFF. This chain joins TRBV15 and TRBJ2-1; D is possibly TRBD2 (6 bases). V was shortened by 3 bases and J by 0 bases, with 12 bases between the two germline ends. Germline CDR1 LNHNV, CDR2 YYDKDF (reference sequence). The CDR3 is 16 residues long.

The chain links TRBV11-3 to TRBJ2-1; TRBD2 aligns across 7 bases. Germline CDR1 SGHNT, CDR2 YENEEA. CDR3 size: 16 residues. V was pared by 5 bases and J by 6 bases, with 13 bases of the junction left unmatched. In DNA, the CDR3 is TGTGCCAGCAGCCCCGGTATGAGCGGGGCACTCAATGAGCAGTTCTTC. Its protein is CASSPGMSGALNEQFF.

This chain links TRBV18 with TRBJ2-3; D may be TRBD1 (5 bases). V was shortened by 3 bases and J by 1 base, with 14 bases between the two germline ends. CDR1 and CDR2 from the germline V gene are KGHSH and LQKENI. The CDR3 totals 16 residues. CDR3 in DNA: TGTGCCAGCTCACCTTATCAGGGTGTCGGCACAGATACGCAGTATTTT. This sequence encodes CASSPYQGVGTDTQYF.

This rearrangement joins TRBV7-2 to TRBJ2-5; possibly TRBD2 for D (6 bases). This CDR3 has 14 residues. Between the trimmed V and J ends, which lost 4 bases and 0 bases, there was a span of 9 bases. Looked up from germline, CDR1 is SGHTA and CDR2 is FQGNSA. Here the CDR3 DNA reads TGTGCCAGCAGCTCAGGACTATACCAAGAGACCCAGTACTTC. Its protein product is CASSSGLYQETQYF.

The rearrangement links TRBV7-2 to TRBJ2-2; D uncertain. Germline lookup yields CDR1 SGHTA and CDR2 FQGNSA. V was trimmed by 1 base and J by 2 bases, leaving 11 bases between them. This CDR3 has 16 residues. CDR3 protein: CASSLESQINTGELFF. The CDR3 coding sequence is TGTGCCAGCAGCTTAGAATCGCAGATTAACACCGGGGAGCTGTTTTTT.

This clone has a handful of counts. Here the CDR3 reads CASSSSKLRRGGSSYNEQFF. CDR3 coding DNA: TGTGCCAGCAGTTCCTCTAAACTCCGACGGGGGGGGAGCTCCTACAATGAGCAGTTCTTC. This sequence joins TRBV28 and TRBJ2-1; 8 positions match TRBD2. CDR3 size: 20 residues. The ends lost 4 bases at V and 0 bases at J; junction bases unmatched: 17. CDR1 and CDR2 (germline): MDHEN, SYDVKM.

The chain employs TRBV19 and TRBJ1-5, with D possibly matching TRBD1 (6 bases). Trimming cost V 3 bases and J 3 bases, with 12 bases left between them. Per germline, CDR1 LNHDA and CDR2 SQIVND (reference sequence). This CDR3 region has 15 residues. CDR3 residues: CASSIQQGDNQPQHF. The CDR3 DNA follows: TGTGCCAGTAGTATTCAACAGGGTGACAATCAGCCCCAGCATTTT.

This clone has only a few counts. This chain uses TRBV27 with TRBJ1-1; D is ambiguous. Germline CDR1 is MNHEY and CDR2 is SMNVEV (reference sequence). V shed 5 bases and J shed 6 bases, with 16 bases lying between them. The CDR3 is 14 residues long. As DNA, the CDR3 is TGTGCCAGCAGTCCGCCCCCGGGGAGAGCTGAAGCTTTCTTT. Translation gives CASSPPPGRAEAFF.

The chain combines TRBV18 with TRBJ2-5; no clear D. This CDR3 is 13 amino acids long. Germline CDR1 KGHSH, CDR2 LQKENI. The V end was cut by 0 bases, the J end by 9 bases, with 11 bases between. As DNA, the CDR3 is TGTGCCAGCTCACCACCGGCGGCGGAGCCCCAGTACTTC. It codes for CASSPPAAEPQYF.

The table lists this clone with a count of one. The CDR3 nucleotides read TGCGCCAGCAGCCTGGAGCTCCTTGGCGAGCAGTACTTC. Residues: CASSLELLGEQYF. This chain links TRBV5-1 with TRBJ2-7, with no clear D. The CDR3 runs 13 residues. Germline CDR1 SGHRS, CDR2 YFSETQ. The V end lost 4 bases, the J end lost 6 bases, and 14 bases lay between the germline ends.

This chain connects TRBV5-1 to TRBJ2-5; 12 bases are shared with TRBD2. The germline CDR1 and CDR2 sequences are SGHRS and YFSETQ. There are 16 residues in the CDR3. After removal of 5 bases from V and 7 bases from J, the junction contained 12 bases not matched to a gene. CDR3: CASRKLAGGLEGTQYF. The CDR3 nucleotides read TGCGCCAGCAGGAAACTAGCGGGGGGCTTGGAAGGGACCCAGTACTTC.

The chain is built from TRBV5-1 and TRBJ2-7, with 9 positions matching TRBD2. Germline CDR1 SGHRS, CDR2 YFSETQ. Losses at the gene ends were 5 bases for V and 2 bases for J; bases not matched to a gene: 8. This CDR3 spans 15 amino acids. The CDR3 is CASRVASGTTYEQYF. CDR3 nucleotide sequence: TGCGCCAGCAGGGTGGCTAGCGGGACCACCTACGAGCAGTACTTC.

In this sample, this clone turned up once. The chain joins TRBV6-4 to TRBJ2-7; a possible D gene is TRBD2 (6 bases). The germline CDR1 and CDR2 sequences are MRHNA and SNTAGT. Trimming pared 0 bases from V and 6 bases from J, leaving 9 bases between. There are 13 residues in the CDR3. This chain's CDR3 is CASSDSMGGEQYF. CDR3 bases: TGTGCCAGCAGTGACTCGATGGGGGGCGAGCAGTACTTC.

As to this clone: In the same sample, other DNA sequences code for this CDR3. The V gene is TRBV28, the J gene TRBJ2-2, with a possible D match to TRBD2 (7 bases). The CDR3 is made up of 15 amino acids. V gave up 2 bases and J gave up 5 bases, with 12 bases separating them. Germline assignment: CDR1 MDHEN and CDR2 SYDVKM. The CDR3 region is CASSLGGAGTGELFF. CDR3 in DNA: TGTGCCAGCAGTTTAGGGGGGGCAGGGACCGGGGAGCTGTTTTTT.

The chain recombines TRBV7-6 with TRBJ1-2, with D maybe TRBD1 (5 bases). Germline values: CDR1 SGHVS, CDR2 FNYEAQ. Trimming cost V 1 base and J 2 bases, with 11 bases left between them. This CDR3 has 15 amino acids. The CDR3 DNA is TGTGCCAGCAGCTTAGAAGCCGGGGGAAACTATGGCTACACCTTC. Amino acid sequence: CASSLEAGGNYGYTF.

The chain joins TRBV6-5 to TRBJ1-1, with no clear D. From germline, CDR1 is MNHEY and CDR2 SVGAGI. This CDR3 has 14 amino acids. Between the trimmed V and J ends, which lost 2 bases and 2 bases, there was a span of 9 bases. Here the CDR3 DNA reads TGTGCCAGCAGTTACCCCCCGGTAAACACTGAAGCTTTCTTT. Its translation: CASSYPPVNTEAFF.

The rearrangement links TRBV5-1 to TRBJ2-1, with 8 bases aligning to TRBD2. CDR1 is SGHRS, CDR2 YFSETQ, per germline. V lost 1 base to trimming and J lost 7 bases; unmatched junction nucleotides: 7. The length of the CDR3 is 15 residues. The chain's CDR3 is CASSLFREGGNEQFF. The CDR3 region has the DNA TGCGCCAGCAGCTTGTTCCGGGAGGGTGGGAATGAGCAGTTCTTC.